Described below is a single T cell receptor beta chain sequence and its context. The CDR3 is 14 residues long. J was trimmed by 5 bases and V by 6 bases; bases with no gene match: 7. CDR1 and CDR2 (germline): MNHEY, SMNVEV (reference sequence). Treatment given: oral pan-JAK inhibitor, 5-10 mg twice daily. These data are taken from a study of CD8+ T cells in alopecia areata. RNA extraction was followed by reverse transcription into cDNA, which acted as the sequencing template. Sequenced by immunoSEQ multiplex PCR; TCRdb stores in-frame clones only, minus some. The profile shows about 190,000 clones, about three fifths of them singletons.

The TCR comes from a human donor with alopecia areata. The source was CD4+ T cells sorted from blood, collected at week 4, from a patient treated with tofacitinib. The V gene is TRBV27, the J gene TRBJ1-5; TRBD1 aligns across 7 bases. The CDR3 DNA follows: TGTGCCAGCAGCCCCCAGGGGGGACATCAGCCCCAGCATTTT. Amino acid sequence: CASSPQGGHQPQHF.